The 5 T cell receptor beta chains given below trace back to one sample, sequenced in a study of blood T cell repertoires in COVID-19. Repertoires were generated with immunoSEQ multiplex PCR, while TCRdb's copy carries only in-frame clones and drops some. The data contain about 40,000 clones, around four fifths of them singletons. Material for sequencing was peripheral blood. The receptors were sampled from a middle-aged man with active COVID-19.

In nucleotides, the CDR3 is TGTGCCAGCAGCTTTCAATCCAGGAACAATCAGCCCCAGCATTTT. This encodes CASSFQSRNNQPQHF. This chain connects TRBV7-2 to TRBJ1-5; D is unresolved. The germline CDR1 and CDR2 sequences are SGHTA and FQGNSA. Trimming shortened V by 3 bases and J by 3 bases, and 12 bases separated the two germline ends. The CDR3 has 15 amino acids. Complete variable domain (other parts from reference TRBV7-2 and TRBJ1-5): GAGVSQSPSNKVTEKGKDVELRCDPISGHTALYWYRQSLGQGLEFLIYFQGNSAPDKSGLPSDRFSAERTGGSVSTLTIQRTQQEDSAVYLCASSFQSRNNQPQHFGDGTRLSIL.

The V call is TRBV9, the J call TRBJ2-1; D remains ambiguous. CDR1 is SGDLS and CDR2 is YYNGEE in the germline V gene. V lost 3 bases and J 0 bases, leaving 10 bases between the germline ends. The CDR3 totals 15 residues. In nucleotides, the CDR3 is TGTGCCAGCAGCGCGAGTCGGAGCTCCTACAATGAGCAGTTCTTC. Translating gives CASSASRSSYNEQFF. Using reference TRBV9 and TRBJ2-1 for the parts outside the CDR3, the full variable domain is DSGVTQTPKHLITATGQRVTLRCSPRSGDLSVYWYQQSLDQGLQFLIQYYNGEERAKGNILERFSAQQFPDLHSELNLSSLELGDSALYFCASSASRSSYNEQFFGPGTRLTVL.

CDR3 amino acids: CASSLEGAEQYF. The DNA for the CDR3 is TGTGCCAGCAGCTTAGAGGGAGCCGAGCAGTACTTC. The V gene is TRBV11-3, the J gene TRBJ2-7; TRBD2 is a possible D gene (5 bases). CDR3 length: 12 residues. The germline V and J ends were trimmed by 0 bases and 6 bases, with 6 bases remaining between them. CDR1 and CDR2 (germline): SGHNT, YENEEA.

This chain links TRBV6-2 or TRBV6-3 with TRBJ2-2, with 7 bases aligning to TRBD1. V shed 1 base, J shed 7 bases, and the junction held 6 bases outside the gene matches. The CDR3 extends over 15 amino acids. CDR1 and CDR2 from the germline V gene are MNHEY and SVGEGT. The CDR3 DNA reads as TGTGCCAGCAGTTACTACCCGACAGGGAACGGGGAGCTGTTTTTT. Translated: CASSYYPTGNGELFF.

The chain employs TRBV2 and TRBJ2-5, with 8 bases identical to TRBD2. The CDR3 consists of 14 residues. Trimming at V came to 7 bases and at J to 0 bases, leaving 4 bases not matched to a gene. Looked up from germline, CDR1 is SNHLY and CDR2 is FYNNEI. CDR3 coding DNA: TGTGCCAGCAACCGCGGGGGGAACCAAGAGACCCAGTACTTC. Residues: CASNRGGNQETQYF. Based on the CDR3 plus reference TRBV2 and TRBJ2-5, the full variable domain is EPEVTQTPSHQVTQMGQEVILRCVPISNHLYFYWYRQILGQKVEFLVSFYNNEISEKSEIFDDQFSVERPDGSNFTLKIRSTKLEDSAMYFCASNRGGNQETQYFGPGTRLLVL.